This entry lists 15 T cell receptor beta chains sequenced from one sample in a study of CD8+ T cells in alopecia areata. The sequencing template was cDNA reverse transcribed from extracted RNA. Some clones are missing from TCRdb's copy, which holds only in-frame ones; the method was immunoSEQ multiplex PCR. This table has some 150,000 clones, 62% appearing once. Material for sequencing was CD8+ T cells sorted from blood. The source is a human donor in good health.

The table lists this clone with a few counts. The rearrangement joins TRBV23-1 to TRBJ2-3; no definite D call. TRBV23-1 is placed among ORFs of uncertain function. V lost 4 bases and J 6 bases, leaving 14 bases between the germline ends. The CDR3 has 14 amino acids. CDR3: CASSPRKGTDTQYF. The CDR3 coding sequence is TGCGCCAGCAGTCCTCGAAAGGGAACGGATACGCAGTATTTT.

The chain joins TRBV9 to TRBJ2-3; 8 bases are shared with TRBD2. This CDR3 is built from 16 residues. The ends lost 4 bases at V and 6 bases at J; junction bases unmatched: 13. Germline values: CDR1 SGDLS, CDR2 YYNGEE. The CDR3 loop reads CASSPGGIAFGDTQYF. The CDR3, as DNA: TGTGCCAGCAGCCCGGGGGGGATAGCTTTCGGTGATACGCAGTATTTT.

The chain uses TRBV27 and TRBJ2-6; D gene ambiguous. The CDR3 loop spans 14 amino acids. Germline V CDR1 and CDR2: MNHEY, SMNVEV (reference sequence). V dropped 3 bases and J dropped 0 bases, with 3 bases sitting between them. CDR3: CASSFSSGANVLTF. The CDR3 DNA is TGTGCCAGCAGTTTTTCCTCTGGGGCCAACGTCCTGACTTTC.

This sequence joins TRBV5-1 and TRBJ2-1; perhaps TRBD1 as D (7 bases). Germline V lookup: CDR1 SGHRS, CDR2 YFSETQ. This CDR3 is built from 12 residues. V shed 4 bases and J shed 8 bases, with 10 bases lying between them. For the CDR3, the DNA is TGCGCCAGCAGCCCAGGGGGGTATGAGCAGTTCTTC. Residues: CASSPGGYEQFF.

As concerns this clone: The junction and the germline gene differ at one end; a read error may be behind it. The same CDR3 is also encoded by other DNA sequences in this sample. The CDR3 sequence: CSVEGGNEQYF. The CDR3 bases are TGCAGCGTAGAAGGGGGCAACGAGCAGTACTTC. The V and J genes are TRBV29-1 and TRBJ2-7; 7 nucleotides match TRBD1. This CDR3 contains 11 residues. From germline, CDR1 is SQVTM and CDR2 ANQGSEA.

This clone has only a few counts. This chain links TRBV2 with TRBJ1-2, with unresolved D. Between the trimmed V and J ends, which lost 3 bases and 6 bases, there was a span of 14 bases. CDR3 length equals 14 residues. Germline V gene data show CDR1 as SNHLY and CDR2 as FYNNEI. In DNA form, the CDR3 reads TGTGCCAGCAGTGAGGCCCCTAACGGCGATGGCTACACCTTC. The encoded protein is CASSEAPNGDGYTF.

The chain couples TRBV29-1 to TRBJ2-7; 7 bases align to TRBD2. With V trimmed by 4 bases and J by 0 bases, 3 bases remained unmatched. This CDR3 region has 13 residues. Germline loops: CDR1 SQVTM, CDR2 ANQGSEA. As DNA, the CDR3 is TGCAGCGTTGTGGCGGGAGACTCCTACGAGCAGTACTTC. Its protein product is CSVVAGDSYEQYF.

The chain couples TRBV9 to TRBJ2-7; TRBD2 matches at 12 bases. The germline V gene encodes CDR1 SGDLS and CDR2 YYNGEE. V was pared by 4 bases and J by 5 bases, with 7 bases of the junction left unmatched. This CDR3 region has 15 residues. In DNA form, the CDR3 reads TGTGCCAGCAGCCCAAGACTAGCGGGAGTCCACGAGCAGTACTTC. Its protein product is CASSPRLAGVHEQYF.

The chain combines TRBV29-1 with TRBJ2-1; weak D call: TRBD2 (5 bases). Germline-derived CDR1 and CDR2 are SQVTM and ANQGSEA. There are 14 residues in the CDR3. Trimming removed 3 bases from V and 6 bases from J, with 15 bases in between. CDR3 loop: CSVDQLGSGNEQFF. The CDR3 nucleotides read TGCAGCGTTGATCAGTTAGGGAGCGGCAATGAGCAGTTCTTC.

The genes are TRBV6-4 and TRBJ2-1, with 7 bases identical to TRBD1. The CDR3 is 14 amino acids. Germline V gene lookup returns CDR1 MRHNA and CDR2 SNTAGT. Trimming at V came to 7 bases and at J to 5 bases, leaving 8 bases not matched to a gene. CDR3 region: CASNGTETHNEQFF. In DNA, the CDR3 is TGTGCCAGCAACGGGACAGAAACACACAATGAGCAGTTCTTC.

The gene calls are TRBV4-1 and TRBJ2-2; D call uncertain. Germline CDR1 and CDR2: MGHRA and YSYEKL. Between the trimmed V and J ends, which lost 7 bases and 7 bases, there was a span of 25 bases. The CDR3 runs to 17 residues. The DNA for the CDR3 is TGCGCCAGCACTAAAGCTCCCCTCCGTTCTGACCACGGGGAGCTGTTTTTT. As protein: CASTKAPLRSDHGELFF.

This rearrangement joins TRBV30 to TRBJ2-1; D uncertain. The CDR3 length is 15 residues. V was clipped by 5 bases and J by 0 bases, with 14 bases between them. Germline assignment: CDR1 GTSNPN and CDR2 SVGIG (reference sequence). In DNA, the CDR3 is TGTGCCTGGGACTTAGGTGTTAGCTCCTACAATGAGCAGTTCTTC. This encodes CAWDLGVSSYNEQFF.

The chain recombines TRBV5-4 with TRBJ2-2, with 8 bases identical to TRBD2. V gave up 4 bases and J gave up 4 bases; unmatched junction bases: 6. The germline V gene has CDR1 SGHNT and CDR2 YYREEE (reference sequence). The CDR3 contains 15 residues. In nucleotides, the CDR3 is TGTGCCAGCAGCGTGGGACTAGTTCGCACCGGGGAGCTGTTTTTT. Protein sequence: CASSVGLVRTGELFF.

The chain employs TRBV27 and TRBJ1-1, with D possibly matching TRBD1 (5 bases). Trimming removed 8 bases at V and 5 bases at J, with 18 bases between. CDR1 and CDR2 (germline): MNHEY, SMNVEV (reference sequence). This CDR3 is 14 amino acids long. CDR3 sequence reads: CASGPGGRGTEAFF. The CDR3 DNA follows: TGTGCCAGCGGTCCGGGGGGGAGAGGGACTGAAGCTTTCTTT.

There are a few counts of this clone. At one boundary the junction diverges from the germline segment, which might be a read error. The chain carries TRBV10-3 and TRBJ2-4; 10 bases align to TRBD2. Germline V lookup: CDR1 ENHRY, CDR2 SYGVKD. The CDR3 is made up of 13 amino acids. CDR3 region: CASSGTSENIQYF. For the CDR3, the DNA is TGTGCCAGCAGTGGGACTAGCGAAAACATTCAGTACTTC.